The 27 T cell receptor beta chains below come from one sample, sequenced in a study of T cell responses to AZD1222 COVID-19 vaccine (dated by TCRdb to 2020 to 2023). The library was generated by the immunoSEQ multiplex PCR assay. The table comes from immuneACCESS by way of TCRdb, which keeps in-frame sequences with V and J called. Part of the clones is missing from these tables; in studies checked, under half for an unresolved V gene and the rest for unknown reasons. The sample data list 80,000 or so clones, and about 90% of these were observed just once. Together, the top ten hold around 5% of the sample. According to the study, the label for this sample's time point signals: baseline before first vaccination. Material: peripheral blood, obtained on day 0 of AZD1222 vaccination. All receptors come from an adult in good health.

CDR3 loop: CASSWGANTEAFF. The DNA of the CDR3 is TGTGCCAGCAGCTGGGGAGCGAACACTGAAGCTTTCTTT. The chain uses TRBV7-3 and TRBJ1-1; D gene unclear. The CDR3 extends over 13 amino acids. Trimming shortened V by 4 bases and J by 1 base, and 7 bases separated the two germline ends. CDR1 and CDR2 from the germline V gene are SGHTA and FQGTGA.

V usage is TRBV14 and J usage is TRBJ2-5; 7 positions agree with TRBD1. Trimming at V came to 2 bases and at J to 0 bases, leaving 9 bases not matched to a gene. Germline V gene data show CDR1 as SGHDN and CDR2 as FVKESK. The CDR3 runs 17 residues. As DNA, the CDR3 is TGTGCCAGCAGCCAACTTGCTCTGGACAGGAACCAAGAGACCCAGTACTTC. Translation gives CASSQLALDRNQETQYF.

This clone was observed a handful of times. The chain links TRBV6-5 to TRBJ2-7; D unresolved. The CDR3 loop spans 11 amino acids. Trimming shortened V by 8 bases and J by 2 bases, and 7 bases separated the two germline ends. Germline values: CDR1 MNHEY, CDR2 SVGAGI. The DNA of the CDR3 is TGTGCCAGCGGCCAGACCTACGAGCAGTACTTC. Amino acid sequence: CASGQTYEQYF.

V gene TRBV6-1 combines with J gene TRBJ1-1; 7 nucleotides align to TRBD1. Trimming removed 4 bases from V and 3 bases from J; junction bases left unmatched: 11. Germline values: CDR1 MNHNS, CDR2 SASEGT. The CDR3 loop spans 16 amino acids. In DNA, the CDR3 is TGTGCCAGCAGTGCCGCAGGGGGGCGTCTGGACACTGAAGCTTTCTTT. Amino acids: CASSAAGGRLDTEAFF.

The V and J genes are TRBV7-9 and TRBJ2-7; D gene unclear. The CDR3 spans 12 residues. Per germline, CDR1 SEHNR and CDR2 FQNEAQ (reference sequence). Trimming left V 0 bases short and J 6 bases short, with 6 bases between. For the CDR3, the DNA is TGTGCCAGCAGCTTAGCAGGGCGCGAGCAGTACTTC. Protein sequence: CASSLAGREQYF.

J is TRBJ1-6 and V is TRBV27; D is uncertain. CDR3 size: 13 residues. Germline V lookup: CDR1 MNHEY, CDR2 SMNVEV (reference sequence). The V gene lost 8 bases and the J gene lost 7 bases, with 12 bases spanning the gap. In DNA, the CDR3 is TGTGCCAGCGCGAGGGTCGCGAATTCACCCCTCCACTTT. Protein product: CASARVANSPLHF.

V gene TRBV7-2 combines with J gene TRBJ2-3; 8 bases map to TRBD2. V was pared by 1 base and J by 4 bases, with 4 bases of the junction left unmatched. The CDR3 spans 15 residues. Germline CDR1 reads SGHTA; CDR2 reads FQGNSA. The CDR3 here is CASSLVGGAADTQYF. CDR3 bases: TGTGCCAGCAGCTTAGTCGGGGGGGCAGCAGATACGCAGTATTTT.

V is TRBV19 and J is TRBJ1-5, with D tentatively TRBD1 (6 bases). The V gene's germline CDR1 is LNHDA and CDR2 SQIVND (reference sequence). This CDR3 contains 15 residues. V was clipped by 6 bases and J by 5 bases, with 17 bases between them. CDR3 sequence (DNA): TGTGCCAGTAGCACGCCGGGACACGGCTATCAGCCCCAGCATTTT. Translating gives CASSTPGHGYQPQHF.

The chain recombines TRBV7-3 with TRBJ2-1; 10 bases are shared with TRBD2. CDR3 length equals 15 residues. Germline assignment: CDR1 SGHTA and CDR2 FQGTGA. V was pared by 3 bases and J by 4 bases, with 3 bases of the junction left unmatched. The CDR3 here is CASSLGTSAYNEQFF. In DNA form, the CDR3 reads TGTGCCAGCAGCTTGGGGACTAGCGCTTACAATGAGCAGTTCTTC.

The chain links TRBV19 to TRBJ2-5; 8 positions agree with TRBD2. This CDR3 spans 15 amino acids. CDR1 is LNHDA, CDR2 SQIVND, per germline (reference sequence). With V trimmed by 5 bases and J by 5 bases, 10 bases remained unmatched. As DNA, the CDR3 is TGTGCCAGTAGTTTACTCGGGGGGGCTCAGGAGACCCAGTACTTC. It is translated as CASSLLGGAQETQYF.

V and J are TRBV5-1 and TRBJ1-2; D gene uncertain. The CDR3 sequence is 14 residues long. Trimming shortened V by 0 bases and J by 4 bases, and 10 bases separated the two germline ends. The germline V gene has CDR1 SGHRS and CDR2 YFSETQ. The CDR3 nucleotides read TGCGCCAGCAGCTTGGGGTGGGGTACCTATGGCTACACCTTC. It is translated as CASSLGWGTYGYTF.

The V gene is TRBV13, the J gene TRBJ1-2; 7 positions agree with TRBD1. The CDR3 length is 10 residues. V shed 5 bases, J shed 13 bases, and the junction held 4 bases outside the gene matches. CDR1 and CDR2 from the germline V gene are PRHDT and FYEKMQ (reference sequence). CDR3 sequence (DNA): TGTGCCAGCAGCGCAGGGGGAGGCACCTTC. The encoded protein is CASSAGGGTF.

CDR3 sequence reads: CASSTLISLSDEQYF. The CDR3 nucleotides are TGTGCCAGCAGCACCCTCATAAGCCTGTCGGACGAGCAGTACTTC. The chain uses TRBV5-6 and TRBJ2-7; no reliable D call. Germline V gene lookup returns CDR1 SGHDT and CDR2 YYEEEE. CDR3 size: 15 residues. The V end was cut by 4 bases, the J end by 5 bases, with 19 bases between.

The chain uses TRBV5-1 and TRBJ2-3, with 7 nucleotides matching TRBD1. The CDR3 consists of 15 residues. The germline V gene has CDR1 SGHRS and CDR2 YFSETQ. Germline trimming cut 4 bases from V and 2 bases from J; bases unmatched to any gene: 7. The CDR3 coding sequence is TGCGCCAGCAGCGTAGGGGGACAGCCCACAGATACGCAGTATTTT. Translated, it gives CASSVGGQPTDTQYF.

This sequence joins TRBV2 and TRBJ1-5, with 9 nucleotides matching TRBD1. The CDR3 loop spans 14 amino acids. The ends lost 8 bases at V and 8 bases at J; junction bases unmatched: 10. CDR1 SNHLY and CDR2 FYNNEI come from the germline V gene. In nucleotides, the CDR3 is TGTGCCAGCCGTGGGACAGGGATTTCGGAGCCCCAGCATTTT. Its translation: CASRGTGISEPQHF.

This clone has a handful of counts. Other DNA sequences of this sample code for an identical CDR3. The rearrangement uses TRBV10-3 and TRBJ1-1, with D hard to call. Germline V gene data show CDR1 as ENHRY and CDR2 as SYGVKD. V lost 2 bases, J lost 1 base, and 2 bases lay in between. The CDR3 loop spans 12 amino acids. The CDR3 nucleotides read TGTGCCATCAGTGAGGGGAACACTGAAGCTTTCTTT. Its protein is CAISEGNTEAFF.

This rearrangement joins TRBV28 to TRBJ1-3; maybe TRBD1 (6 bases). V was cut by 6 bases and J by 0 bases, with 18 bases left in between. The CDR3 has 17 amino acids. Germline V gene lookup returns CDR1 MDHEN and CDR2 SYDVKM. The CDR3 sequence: CASSRNARGSSGNTIYF. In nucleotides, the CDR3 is TGTGCCAGCAGCAGAAACGCTAGGGGGAGCTCTGGAAACACCATATATTTT. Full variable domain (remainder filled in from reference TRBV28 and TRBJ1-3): DVKVTQSSRYLVKRTGEKVFLECVQDMDHENMFWYRQDPGLGLRLIYFSYDVKMKEKGDIPEGYSVSREKKERFSLILESASTNQTSMYLCASSRNARGSSGNTIYFGEGSWLTVV.

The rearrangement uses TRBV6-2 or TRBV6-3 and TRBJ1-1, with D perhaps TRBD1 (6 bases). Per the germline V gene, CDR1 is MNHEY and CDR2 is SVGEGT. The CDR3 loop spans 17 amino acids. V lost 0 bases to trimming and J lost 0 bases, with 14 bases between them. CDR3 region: CASSYSPWDNLNTEAFF. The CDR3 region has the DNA TGTGCCAGCAGTTACTCTCCTTGGGACAACCTGAACACTGAAGCTTTCTTT.

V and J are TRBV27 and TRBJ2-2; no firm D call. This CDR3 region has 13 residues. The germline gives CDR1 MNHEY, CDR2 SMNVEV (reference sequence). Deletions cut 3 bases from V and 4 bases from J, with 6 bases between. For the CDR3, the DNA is TGTGCCAGCAGTTTCCGGAGCACCGGGGAGCTGTTTTTT. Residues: CASSFRSTGELFF.

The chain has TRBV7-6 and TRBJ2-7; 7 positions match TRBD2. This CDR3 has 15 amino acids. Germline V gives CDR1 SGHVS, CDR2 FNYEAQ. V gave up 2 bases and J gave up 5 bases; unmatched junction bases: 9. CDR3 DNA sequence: TGTGCCAGCAGCTTAAATTTATATGCGGGGGACGAGCAGTACTTC. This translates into CASSLNLYAGDEQYF.

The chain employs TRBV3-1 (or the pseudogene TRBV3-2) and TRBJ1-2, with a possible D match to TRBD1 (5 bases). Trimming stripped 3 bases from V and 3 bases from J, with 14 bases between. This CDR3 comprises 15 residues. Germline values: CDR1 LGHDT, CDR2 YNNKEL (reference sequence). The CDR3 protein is CASSHWGISDYGYTF. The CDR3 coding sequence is TGTGCCAGCAGCCATTGGGGGATTTCTGACTATGGCTACACCTTC.

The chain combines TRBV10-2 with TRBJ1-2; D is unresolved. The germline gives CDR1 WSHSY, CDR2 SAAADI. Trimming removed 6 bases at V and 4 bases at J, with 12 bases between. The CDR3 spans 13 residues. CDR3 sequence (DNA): TGCGCCAGCAGGGAACAAAGTTCCTATGGCTACACCTTC. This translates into CASREQSSYGYTF.

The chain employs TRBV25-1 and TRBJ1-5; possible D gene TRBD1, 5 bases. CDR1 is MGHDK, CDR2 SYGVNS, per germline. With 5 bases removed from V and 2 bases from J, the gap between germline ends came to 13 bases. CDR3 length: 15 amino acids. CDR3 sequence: CASSLSSGGNQPQHF. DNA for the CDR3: TGTGCCAGCAGTTTGTCGTCGGGGGGCAATCAGCCCCAGCATTTT.

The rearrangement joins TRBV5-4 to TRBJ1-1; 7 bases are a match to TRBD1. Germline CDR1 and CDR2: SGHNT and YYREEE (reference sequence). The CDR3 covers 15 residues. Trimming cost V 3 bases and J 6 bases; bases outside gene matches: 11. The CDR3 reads CASSSQTGPRAEAFF. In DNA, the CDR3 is TGTGCCAGCAGCTCCCAGACAGGGCCGCGCGCTGAAGCTTTCTTT.

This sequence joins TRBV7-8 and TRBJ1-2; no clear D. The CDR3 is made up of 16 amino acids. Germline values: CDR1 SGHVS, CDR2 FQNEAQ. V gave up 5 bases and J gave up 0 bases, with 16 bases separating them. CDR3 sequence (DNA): TGTGCCAGCAGCCCCCTGGATAACAACCCTAACTATGGCTACACCTTC. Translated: CASSPLDNNPNYGYTF.

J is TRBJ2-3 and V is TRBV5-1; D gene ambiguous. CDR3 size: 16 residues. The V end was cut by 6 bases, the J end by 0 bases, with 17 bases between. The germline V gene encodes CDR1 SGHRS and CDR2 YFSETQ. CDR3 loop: CASIIPKPPSTDTQYF. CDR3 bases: TGCGCCAGCATTATCCCGAAGCCACCAAGCACAGATACGCAGTATTTT.

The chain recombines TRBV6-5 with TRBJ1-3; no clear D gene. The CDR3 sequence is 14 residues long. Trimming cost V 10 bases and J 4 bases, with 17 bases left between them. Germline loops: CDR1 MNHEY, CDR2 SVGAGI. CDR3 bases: TGTGCCACCACACCTCCCGCTCCGGGAAACACCATATATTTT. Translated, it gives CATTPPAPGNTIYF.